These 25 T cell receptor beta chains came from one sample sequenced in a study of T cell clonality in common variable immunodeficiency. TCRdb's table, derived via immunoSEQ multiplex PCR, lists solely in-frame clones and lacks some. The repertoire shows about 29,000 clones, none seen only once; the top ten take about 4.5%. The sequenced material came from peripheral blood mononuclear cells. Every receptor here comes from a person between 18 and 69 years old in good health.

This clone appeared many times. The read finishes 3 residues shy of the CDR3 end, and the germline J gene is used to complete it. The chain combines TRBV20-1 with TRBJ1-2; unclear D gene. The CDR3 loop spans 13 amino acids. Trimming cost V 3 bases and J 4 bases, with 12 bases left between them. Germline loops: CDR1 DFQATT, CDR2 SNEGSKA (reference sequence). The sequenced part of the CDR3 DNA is TGCAGTGCTAGGATCCTAACGAGCTATGGC. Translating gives CSARILTSYG. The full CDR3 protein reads CSARILTSYGYTF.

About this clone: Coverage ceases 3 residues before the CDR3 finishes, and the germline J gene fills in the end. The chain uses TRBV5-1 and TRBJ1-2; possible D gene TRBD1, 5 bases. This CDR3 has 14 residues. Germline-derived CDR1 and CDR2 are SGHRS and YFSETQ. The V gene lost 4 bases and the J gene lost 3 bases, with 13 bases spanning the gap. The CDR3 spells CASSGDQGYYGYTF. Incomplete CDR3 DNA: TGCGCCAGCAGCGGTGACCAGGGCTACTATGGC.

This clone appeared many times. The sequenced CDR3 bases are TGTGCCAGCAGAGGACAGGGCAGGGGAGATGAAAAA. Protein: CASRGQGRGDEK. From start to end, the CDR3 is CASRGQGRGDEKLFF. V gene TRBV2 combines with J gene TRBJ1-4, with 8 bases that match TRBD1. The read stops 3 residues short of the end of the CDR3; the missing end is completed from the germline J gene. The germline V gene encodes CDR1 SNHLY and CDR2 FYNNEI. Trimming at V came to 6 bases and at J to 6 bases, leaving 9 bases not matched to a gene. The CDR3 runs to 15 residues. The full variable domain, completed using reference TRBV2 and TRBJ1-4, is EPEVTQTPSHQVTQMGQEVILRCVPISNHLYFYWYRQILGQKVEFLVSFYNNEISEKSEIFDDQFSVERPDGSNFTLKIRSTKLEDSAMYFCASRGQGRGDEKLFFGSGTQLSVL.

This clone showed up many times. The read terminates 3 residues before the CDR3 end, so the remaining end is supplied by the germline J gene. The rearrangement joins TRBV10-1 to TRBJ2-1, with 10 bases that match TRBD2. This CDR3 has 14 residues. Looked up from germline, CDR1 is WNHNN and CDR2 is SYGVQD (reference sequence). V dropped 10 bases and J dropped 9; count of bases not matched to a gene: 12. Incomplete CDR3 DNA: TGCGCCAACCCAGGACTAGCGGTTCAGAGTGAG. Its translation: CANPGLAVQSE. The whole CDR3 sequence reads CANPGLAVQSEQFF.

Here the CDR3 reads CASSSLPPGGYGQYF. The CDR3 DNA, read in part, is TGTGCCAGCAGTTCCTTACCCCCAGGGGGCTATGGT. The gene calls are TRBV7-2 and TRBJ2-4, with TRBD1 matching 8 bases. The CDR3 is cut off 3 residues early in the read; its end comes from the germline J gene. Germline CDR1 SGHTA, CDR2 FQGNSA. CDR3 length: 15 residues.

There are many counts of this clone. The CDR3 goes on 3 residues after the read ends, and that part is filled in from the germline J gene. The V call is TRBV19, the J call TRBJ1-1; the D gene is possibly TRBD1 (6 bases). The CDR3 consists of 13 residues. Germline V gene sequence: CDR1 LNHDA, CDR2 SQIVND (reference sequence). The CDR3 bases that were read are TGTGCCAGTAGTACCGGGGGGCTCGCGGAA. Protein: CASSTGGLAE. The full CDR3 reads CASSTGGLAEAFF.

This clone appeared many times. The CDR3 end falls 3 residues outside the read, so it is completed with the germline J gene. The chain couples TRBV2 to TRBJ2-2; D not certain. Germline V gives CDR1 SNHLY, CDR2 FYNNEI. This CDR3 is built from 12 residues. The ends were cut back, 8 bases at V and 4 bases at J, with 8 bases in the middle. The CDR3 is CASGHGTGELFF. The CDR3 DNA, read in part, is TGTGCCAGCGGTCACGGCACCGGGGAG.

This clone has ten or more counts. The sequenced CDR3 bases are TGTGCCAGCAGCTTAGCTCTAGCGGGTCCGACAGATACG. Amino acid sequence: CASSLALAGPTDT. The whole CDR3 protein reads CASSLALAGPTDTQYF. The V call is TRBV7-2, the J call TRBJ2-3; 8 bases are shared with TRBD2. The read gets to within 3 residues of the CDR3 end, and the germline J gene fills in the rest. Germline assignment: CDR1 SGHTA and CDR2 FQGNSA. There are 16 residues in the CDR3. The V gene end was trimmed by 0 bases and the J gene end by 3 bases; junction bases not matched to a gene: 5. Combining the CDR3 with reference TRBV7-2 and TRBJ2-3 gives the whole variable domain GAGVSQSPSNKVTEKGKDVELRCDPISGHTALYWYRQSLGQGLEFLIYFQGNSAPDKSGLPSDRFSAERTGGSVSTLTIQRTQQEDSAVYLCASSLALAGPTDTQYFGPGTRLTVL.

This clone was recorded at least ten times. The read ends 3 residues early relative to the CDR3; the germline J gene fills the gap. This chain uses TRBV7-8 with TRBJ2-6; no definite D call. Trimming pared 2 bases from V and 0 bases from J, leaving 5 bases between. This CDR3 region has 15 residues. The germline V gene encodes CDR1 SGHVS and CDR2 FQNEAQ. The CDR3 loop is CASSLIVSGANVLTF. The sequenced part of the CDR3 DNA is TGTGCCAGCAGCTTAATCGTCTCTGGGGCCAACGTC.

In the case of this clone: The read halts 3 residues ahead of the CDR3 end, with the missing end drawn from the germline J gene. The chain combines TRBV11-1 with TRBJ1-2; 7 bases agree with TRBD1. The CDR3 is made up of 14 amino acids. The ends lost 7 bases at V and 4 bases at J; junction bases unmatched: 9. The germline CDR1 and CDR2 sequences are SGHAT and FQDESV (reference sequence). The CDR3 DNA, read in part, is TGTGCCAGCAATAGGAGGGGGCAGACCTATGGC. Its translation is CASNRRGQTYG. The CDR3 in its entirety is CASNRRGQTYGYTF.

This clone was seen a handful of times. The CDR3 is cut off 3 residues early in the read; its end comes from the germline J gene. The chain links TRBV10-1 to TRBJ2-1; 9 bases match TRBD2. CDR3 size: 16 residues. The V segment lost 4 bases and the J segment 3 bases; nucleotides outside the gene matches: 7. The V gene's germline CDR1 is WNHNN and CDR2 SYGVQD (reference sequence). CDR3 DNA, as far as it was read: TGCGCCAGCAGTGGGCCCTCTAGCGGGGTCTACAATGAG. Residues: CASSGPSSGVYNE. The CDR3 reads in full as CASSGPSSGVYNEQFF.

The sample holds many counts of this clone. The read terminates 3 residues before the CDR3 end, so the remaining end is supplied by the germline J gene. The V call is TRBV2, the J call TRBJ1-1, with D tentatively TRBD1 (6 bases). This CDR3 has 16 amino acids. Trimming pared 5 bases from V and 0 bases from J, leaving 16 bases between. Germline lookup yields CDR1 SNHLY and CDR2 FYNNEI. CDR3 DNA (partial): TGTGCCAGCAGTAAACAGGGTAATGGGATGAACACTGAA. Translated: CASSKQGNGMNTE. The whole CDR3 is CASSKQGNGMNTEAFF.

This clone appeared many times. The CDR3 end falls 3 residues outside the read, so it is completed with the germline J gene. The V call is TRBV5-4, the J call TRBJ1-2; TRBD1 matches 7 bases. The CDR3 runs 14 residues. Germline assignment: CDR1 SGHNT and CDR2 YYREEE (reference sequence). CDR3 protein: CASSPTGSLGGYTF. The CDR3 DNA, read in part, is TGTGCCAGCAGCCCGACAGGGTCACTGGGCGGC.

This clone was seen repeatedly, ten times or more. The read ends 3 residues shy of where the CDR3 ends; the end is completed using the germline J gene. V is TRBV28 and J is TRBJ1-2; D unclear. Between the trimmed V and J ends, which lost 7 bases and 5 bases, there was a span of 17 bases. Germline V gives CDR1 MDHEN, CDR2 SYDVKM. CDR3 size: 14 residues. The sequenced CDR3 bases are TGTGCCAGCAACGGCGGACTTTCCCTTTATGGC. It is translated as CASNGGLSLYG. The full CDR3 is CASNGGLSLYGYTF.

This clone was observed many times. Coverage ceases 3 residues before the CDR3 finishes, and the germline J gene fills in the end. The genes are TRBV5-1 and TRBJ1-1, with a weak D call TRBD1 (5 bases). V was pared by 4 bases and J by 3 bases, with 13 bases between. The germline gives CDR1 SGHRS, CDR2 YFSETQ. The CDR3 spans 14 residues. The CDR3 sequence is CASSPGPGDTEAFF. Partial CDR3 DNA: TGCGCCAGCAGCCCGGGCCCGGGGGACACTGAA.

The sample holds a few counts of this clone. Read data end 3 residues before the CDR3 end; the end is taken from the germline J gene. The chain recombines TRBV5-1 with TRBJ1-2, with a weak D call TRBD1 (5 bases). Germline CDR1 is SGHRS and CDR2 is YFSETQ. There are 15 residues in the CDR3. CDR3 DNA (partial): TGCGCCAGCAGGAGGGGCGGGGAAGGCTCCTACGAC. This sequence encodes CASRRGGEGSYD. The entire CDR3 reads CASRRGGEGSYDYTF.

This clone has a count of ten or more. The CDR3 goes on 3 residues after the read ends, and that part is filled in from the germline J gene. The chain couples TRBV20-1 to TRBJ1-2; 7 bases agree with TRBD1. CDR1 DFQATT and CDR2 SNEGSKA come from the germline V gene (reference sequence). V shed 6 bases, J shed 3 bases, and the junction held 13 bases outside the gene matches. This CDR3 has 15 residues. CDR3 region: CSAPRMFDRDYGYTF. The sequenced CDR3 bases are TGCAGTGCGCCCCGGATGTTTGACAGGGACTATGGC.

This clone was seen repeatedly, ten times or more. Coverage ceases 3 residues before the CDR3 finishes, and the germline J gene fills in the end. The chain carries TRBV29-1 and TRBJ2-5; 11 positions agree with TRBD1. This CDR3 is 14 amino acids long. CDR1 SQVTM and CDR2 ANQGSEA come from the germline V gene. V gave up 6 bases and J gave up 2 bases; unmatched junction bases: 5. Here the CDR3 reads CSVAGTGGQETQYF. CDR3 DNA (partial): TGCAGCGTCGCCGGGACAGGGGGTCAAGAGACC.

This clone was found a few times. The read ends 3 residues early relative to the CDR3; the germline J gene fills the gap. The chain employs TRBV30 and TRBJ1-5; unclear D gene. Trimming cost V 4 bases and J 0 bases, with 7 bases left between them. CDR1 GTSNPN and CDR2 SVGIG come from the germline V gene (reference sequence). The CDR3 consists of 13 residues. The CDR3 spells CAWNRYSNQPQHF. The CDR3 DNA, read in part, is TGTGCCTGGAACAGATATAGCAATCAGCCC.

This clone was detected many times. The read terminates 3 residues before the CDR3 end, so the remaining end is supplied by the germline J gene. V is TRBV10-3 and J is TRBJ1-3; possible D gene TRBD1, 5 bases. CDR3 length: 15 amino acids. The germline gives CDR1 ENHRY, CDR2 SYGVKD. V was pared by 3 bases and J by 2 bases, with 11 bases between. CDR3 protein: CAISDEGRAGNTIYF. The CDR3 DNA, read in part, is TGTGCCATCAGTGATGAGGGGAGAGCTGGAAACACC.

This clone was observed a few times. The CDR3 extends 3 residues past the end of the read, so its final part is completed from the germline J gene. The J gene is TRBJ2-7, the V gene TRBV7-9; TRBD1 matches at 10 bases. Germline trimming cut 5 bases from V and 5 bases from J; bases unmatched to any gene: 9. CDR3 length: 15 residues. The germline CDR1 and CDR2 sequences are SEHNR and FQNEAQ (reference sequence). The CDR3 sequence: CASSPRRDRGHEQYF. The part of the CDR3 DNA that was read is TGTGCCAGCAGCCCCCGCCGGGACAGGGGCCACGAG.

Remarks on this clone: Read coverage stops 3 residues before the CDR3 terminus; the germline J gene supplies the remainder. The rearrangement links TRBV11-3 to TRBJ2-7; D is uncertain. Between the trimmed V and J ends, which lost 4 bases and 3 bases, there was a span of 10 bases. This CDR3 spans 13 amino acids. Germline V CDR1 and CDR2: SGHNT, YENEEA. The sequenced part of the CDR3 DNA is TGTGCCAGCAGCTCCGCTGCTAACTACGAG. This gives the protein CASSSAANYE. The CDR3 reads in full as CASSSAANYEQYF.

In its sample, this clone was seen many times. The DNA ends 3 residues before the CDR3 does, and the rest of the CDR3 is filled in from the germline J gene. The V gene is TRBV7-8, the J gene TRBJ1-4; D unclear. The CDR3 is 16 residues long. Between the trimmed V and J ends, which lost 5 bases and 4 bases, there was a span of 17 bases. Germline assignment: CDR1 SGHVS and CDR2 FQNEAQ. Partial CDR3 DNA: TGTGCCAGCAGCCGGACCGGGGTCCGGAGTAATGAAAAA. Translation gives CASSRTGVRSNEK. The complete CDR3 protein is CASSRTGVRSNEKLFF.

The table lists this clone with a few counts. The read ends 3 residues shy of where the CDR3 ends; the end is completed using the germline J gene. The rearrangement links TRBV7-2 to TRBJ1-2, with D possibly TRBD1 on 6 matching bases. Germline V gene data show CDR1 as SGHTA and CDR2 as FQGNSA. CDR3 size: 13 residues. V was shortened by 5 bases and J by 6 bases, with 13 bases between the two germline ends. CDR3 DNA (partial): TGTGCCAGCAGCCCCGGACAGAGGCATGGC. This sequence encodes CASSPGQRHG. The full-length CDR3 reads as CASSPGQRHGYTF.

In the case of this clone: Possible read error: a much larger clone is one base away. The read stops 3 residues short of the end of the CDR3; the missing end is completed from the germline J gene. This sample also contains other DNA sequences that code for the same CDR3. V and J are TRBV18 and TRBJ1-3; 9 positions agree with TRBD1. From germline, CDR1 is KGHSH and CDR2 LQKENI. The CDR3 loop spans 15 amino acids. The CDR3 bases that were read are TGTGCCAGCTCACCAACAGGGGGCTCTGGAAACACA. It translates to CASSPTGGSGNT. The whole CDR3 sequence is CASSPTGGSGNTIYF. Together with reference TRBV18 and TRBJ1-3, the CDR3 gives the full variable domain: NAGVMQNPRHLVRRRGQEARLRCSPMKGHSHVYWYRQLPEEGLKFMVYLQKENIIDESGMPKERFSAEFPKEGPSILRIQQVVRGDSAAYFCASSPTGGSGNTIYFGEGSWLTVV.